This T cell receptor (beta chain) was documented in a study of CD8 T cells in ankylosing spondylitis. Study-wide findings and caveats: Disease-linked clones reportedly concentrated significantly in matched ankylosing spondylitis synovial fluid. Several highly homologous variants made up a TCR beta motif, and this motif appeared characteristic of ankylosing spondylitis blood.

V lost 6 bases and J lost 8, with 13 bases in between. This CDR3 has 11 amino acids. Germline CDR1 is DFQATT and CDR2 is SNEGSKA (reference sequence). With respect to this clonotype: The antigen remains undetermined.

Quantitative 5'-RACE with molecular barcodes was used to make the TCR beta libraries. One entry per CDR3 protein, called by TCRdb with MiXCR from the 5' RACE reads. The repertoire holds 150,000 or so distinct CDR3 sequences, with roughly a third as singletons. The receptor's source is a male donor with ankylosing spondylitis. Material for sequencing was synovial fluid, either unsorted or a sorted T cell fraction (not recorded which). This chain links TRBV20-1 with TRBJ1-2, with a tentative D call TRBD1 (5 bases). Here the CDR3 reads CSALRGEGYTF. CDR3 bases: TGCAGTGCCTTAAGAGGGGAGGGCTACACCTTC.